Below are 7 T cell receptor beta chains sequenced from a single sample in a study of blood T cell repertoires in COVID-19. Measured with immunoSEQ multiplex PCR; TCRdb has only the in-frame clones, and not every one. Seen here are tens of thousands of clones, around 83% observed once, and the top ten hold roughly 6.2%. Sequenced material: peripheral blood. These receptors all come from an elderly woman with acute or convalescent COVID-19.

The chain links TRBV30 to TRBJ1-2; D is uncertain. Germline lookup yields CDR1 GTSNPN and CDR2 SVGIG (reference sequence). Trimming stripped 0 bases from V and 7 bases from J, with 15 bases between. The CDR3 runs to 14 residues. The CDR3 here is CAWSVLGGKIGYTF. CDR3 in DNA: TGTGCCTGGAGTGTACTAGGAGGGAAGATTGGCTACACCTTC.

The genes are TRBV3-1 (or the pseudogene TRBV3-2) and TRBJ2-1; D is undetermined. Trimming left V 1 base short and J 8 bases short, with 6 bases between. Looked up from germline, CDR1 is LGHDT and CDR2 is YNNKEL (reference sequence). The CDR3 covers 12 residues. The CDR3: CASSQVRHEQFF. CDR3 bases: TGTGCCAGCAGCCAAGTCAGGCATGAGCAGTTCTTC.

The chain combines TRBV12-3 or TRBV12-4 with TRBJ1-3; perhaps TRBD1 as D (6 bases). The CDR3 spans 13 residues. V was pared by 9 bases and J by 4 bases, with 13 bases between. The CDR3 DNA sequence: TGTGCCAGTAGACAGGCTTCAGGAAACACCATATATTTT. Translation: CASRQASGNTIYF.

The gene calls are TRBV30 and TRBJ1-1; possibly TRBD1 for D (5 bases). V was pared by 4 bases and J by 11 bases, with 17 bases between. The germline V gene encodes CDR1 GTSNPN and CDR2 SVGIG (reference sequence). This CDR3 spans 12 amino acids. CDR3 nucleotide sequence: TGTGCCTGGACCCCACGCCGGGGGGAGGCTTTCTTT. This codes for CAWTPRRGEAFF.

V gene TRBV19 combines with J gene TRBJ1-2; 7 bases line up with TRBD1. CDR1 and CDR2 from the germline V gene are LNHDA and SQIVND (reference sequence). The CDR3 has 16 amino acids. Trimming took 6 bases from V and 8 from J; bases not matched to a gene: 18. This chain's CDR3 is CASSLRDSRRVWGYTF. The CDR3 DNA reads TGTGCCAGTAGCCTTAGGGACAGTCGGCGGGTATGGGGCTACACCTTC.

The V call is TRBV6-5, the J call TRBJ1-1; perhaps TRBD1 as D (5 bases). V dropped 0 bases and J dropped 1 base, with 9 bases sitting between them. The CDR3 contains 15 residues. Germline lookup yields CDR1 MNHEY and CDR2 SVGAGI. The CDR3 DNA sequence: TGTGCCAGCAGTTACTCGGGGCAACCGAACACTGAAGCTTTCTTT. Amino acid sequence: CASSYSGQPNTEAFF.

The chain has TRBV12-2 and TRBJ2-3; the D segment call TRBD1 is taken from the table without a DNA check. TRBV12-2 is labeled a pseudogene. This CDR3 has 17 residues. The DNA for the CDR3 is TGTGCAAGTCGCTTAGCGCGGAAAGGGGGCGCGGTAGATACGCAGTATTTT. It translates to CASRLARKGGAVDTQYF.